This is a list of T cell receptor beta chains from one sample in a study of T cell responses to AZD1222 COVID-19 vaccine. The data were produced by immunoSEQ multiplex PCR, yet TCRdb's version contains in-frame clones alone and is incomplete. The table has approximately 140,000 clones, about nine tenths seen once. The sequencing used peripheral blood, collected 28 days after the second AZD1222 dose. Every receptor here comes from an adult who received the AZD1222 COVID-19 vaccine. Both conserved end residues are part of each CDR3.

J gene | V gene | CDR3 protein
TRBJ2-2 | TRBV6-4 | CASSALQGTGELFF
TRBJ2-1 | TRBV24-1 | CATSDFSGGLGNEQFF
TRBJ2-1 | TRBV28 | CASRLGMSGSSVEQFF
TRBJ2-5 | TRBV7-6 | CASSTPDGVKETQYF
TRBJ1-2 | TRBV24-1 | CATSDRYNQGDYGYTF
TRBJ1-1 | TRBV6-4 | CASSLNINTEAFF
TRBJ2-7 | TRBV28 | CASSLYTGTPGLSSYEQYF
TRBJ2-1 | TRBV4-3 | CASSRGRAHEQFF
TRBJ1-5 | TRBV3-1/TRBV3-2 | CASSHGTGFQPQHF
TRBJ2-1 | TRBV10-3 | CAISEAGTSGINEQFF
TRBJ1-2 | TRBV6-5 | CASSRGLLYGYTF
TRBJ1-1 | TRBV2 | CASALGTANTEAFF
TRBJ1-5 | TRBV24-1 | CATSDLDGIGPQHF
TRBJ1-5 | TRBV29-1 | CSVGGGGGQPQHF
TRBJ1-5 | TRBV4-1 | CASSQDGGQGNQPQHF
TRBJ1-3 | TRBV19 | CASSLSGNTIYF
TRBJ1-2 | TRBV5-1 | CASSLDQAYGYTF
TRBJ1-3 | TRBV28 | CASTLDFGAGNTIYF
TRBJ2-2 | TRBV6-5 | CASSYSRTGVPGELFF
TRBJ2-4 | TRBV5-1 | CASSTGQANIQYF
TRBJ1-2 | TRBV6-5 | CASTGGNYGYTF
TRBJ1-2 | TRBV19 | CASSIEGPTGYGYTF
TRBJ2-7 | TRBV4-2 | CASSQEWPHQGVRYSYEQYF
TRBJ2-1 | TRBV3-1/TRBV3-2 | CASSQAWASGGPEDEQFF
TRBJ2-4 | TRBV5-1 | CASSPGGGRAKNIQYF
TRBJ1-5 | TRBV24-1 | CATSAADRGQGQPQHF
TRBJ2-7 | TRBV19 | CATQAESYEQYF
TRBJ2-7 | TRBV7-2 | CASSLSSYEQYF
TRBJ1-4 | TRBV28 | CASQPPNEKLFF
TRBJ2-3 | TRBV9 | CASSGGVDTQYF
TRBJ2-2 | TRBV11-2 | CASSLTQNTGELFF
TRBJ2-5 | TRBV19 | CASNNQGEETQYF
TRBJ2-1 | TRBV5-1 | CASSPQGALYNEQFF
TRBJ1-4 | TRBV28 | CASAPTGVNEKLFF
TRBJ2-1 | TRBV5-1 | CASSPKTGVGNEQFF
TRBJ1-2 | TRBV7-2 | CASSLVRFDLRGPYGYTF
TRBJ2-7 | TRBV6-5 | CASSTGLAGVHEQYF
TRBJ2-1 | TRBV18 | CASSPRPAGWYEQFF
TRBJ1-4 | TRBV5-5 | CASSLAQTNEKLFF
TRBJ1-2 | TRBV28 | CASSSGDRDEANYGYTF
TRBJ2-7 | TRBV7-2 | CASSLSPSTSSYEQYF
TRBJ2-5 | TRBV6-6 | CASSRDSPGTQYF
TRBJ2-2 | TRBV9 | CASSVVGEGTGELFF
TRBJ2-5 | TRBV10-2 | CASTAGETQYF
TRBJ2-1 | TRBV6-4 | CASSSSTSYGEQFF
TRBJ2-3 | TRBV18 | CASSPRLAGSTDTQYF
TRBJ1-2 | TRBV30 | CACPKGQAGYGYTF
TRBJ2-5 | TRBV29-1 | CSAKSGVGETQYF
TRBJ2-4 | TRBV7-9 | CASVGDNIQYF
TRBJ2-1 | TRBV30 | CAGTASSYNEQFF
TRBJ1-1 | TRBV28 | CASSNAGLNTEAFF
TRBJ2-1 | TRBV30 | CAWSVPRTGGSEQFF
TRBJ2-3 | TRBV5-1 | CASSLVGTRDTQYF
TRBJ2-5 | TRBV12-3/TRBV12-4 | CASSLDSQETQYF
TRBJ1-1 | TRBV14 | CASSPYGGAHTEAFF
TRBJ1-1 | TRBV11-2 | CASSLAPQGYTEAFF
TRBJ1-3 | TRBV28 | CASRPGQYSGNTIYF
TRBJ1-1 | TRBV7-2 | CASSLLGTGSGAFF
TRBJ2-2 | TRBV28 | CASSSHSGRSSGELFF